This T cell receptor beta chain was profiled in a study of cytomegalovirus exposure and HLA in healthy donors. PCR primers comprised 60 Vbeta and 13 Jbeta primers. Method: immunoSEQ multiplex PCR; TCRdb's copy keeps in-frame clones and lacks some. The sample holds around 130,000 clones, roughly four fifths seen once. This CDR3 contains 18 residues. Trimming took 1 base from V and 8 from J; bases not matched to a gene: 14. Germline CDR1 is MGHRA and CDR2 is YSYEKL. Sequencing input: PBMCs. The genes are TRBV4-1 and TRBJ2-6; 7 nucleotides line up with TRBD1. The source is a boy between 2 and 15 years old in good health and CMV-seronegative. CDR3: CASSQVWDRVSRTNVLTF. Written as DNA, the CDR3 is TGCGCCAGCAGCCAAGTGTGGGACAGAGTCTCTAGGACCAACGTCCTGACTTTC.